This T cell receptor (beta chain) was observed in a study of cytotoxic CD8 clonotypes in ibrutinib-treated CLL. Per germline, CDR1 SGHTS and CDR2 YDEGEE. V shed 4 bases and J shed 3 bases, with 10 bases lying between them. The CDR3 contains 13 residues. Here immunoSEQ multiplex PCR was the method, and the copy in TCRdb shows in-frame clones only, minus some. The sample includes about 140,000 clones, 75% to 95% of them seen just once. V usage is TRBV5-8 and J usage is TRBJ1-2; maybe TRBD1 (5 bases). The clonotype was recovered from a human donor with chronic lymphocytic leukemia. The material was PBMCs, obtained after 12 months of ibrutinib treatment. The CDR3 loop reads CASSEGRDYGYTF. DNA for the CDR3: TGTGCCAGCAGCGAGGGACGGGACTATGGCTACACCTTC.